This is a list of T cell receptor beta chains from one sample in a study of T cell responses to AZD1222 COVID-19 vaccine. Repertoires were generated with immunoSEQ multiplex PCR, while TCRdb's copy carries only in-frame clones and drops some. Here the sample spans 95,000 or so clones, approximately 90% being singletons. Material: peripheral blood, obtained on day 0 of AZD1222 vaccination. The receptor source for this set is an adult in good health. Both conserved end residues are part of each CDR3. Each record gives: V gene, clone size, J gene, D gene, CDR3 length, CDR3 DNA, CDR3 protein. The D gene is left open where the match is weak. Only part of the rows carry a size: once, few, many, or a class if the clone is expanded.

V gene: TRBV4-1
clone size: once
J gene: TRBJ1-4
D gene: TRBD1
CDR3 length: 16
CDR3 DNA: TGCGCCAGCAGCGAACCAACAGGGGCGAAAAATGAAAAACTGTTTTTT
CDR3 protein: CASSEPTGAKNEKLFF

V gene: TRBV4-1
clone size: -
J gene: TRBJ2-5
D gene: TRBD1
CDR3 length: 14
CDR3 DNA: TGCGCCAGCAGCCAAGCGACAGGGTCAGAGACCCAGTACTTC
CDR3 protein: CASSQATGSETQYF

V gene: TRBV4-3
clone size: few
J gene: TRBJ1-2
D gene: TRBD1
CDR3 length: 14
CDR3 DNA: TGCGCCAGCAGCCAGGACAGGGGCGGCTATGGCTACACCTTC
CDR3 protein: CASSQDRGGYGYTF

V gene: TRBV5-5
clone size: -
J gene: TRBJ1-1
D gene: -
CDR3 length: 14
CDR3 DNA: TGTGCCAGCAGCGGCAGAGGCTCGGGAACTGAAGCTTTCTTT
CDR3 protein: CASSGRGSGTEAFF

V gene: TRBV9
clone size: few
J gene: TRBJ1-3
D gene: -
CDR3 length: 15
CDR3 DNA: TGTGCCAGCAGCGTAGGTAGGGGGACTGGAAACACCATATATTTT
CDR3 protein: CASSVGRGTGNTIYF

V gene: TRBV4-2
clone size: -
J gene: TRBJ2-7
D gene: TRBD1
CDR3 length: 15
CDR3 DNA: TGTGCCAGCAGCCCGGGACAGGGAACCACCGACGAGCAGTACTTC
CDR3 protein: CASSPGQGTTDEQYF

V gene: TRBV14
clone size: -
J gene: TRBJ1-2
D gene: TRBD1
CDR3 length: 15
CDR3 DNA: TGTGCCAGCAGCCAAGATAGAAGGGGGCTTGTTGGCTACACCTTC
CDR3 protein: CASSQDRRGLVGYTF

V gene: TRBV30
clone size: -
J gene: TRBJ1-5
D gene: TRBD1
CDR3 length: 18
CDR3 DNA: TGTGCCTGGAGTGTAACCTCCTTCCGGGACAGGGCAGATCAGCCCCAGCATTTT
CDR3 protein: CAWSVTSFRDRADQPQHF

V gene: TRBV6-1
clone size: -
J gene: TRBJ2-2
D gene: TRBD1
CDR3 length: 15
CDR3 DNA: TGTGCCAGCAGTGAAAACAGGGGGCGCTTCGGGGAGCTGTTTTTT
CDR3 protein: CASSENRGRFGELFF

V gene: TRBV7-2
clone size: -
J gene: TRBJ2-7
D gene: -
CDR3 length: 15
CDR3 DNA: TGTGCCAGCAGCCCCCGGACAGTGAGCTCCTACGAGCAGTACTTC
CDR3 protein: CASSPRTVSSYEQYF

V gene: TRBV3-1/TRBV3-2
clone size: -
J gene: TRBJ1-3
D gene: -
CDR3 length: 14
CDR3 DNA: TGTGCCAGCAGCCAAGCAGGCGTAAGAAACACCATATATTTT
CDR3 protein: CASSQAGVRNTIYF

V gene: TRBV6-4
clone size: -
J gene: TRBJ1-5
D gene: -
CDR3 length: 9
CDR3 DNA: TGTGCCAGTCGTCAGCCCCAGCATTTT
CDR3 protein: CASRQPQHF

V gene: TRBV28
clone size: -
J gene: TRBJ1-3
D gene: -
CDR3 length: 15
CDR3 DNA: TGTGCCAGCAGTTTCCGAGGAGGTCGGCAAAGCACCATATATTTT
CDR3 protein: CASSFRGGRQSTIYF

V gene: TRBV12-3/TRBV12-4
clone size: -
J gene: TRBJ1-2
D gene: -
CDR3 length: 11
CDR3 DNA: TGTGCCAGCAGGACACACTATGGCTACACCTTC
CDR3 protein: CASRTHYGYTF

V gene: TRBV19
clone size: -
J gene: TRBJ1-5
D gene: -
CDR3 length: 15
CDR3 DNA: TGTGCCAGTACTGGTCGTCCTGGTGCCACCCAGCCCCAGCATTTT
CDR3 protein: CASTGRPGATQPQHF

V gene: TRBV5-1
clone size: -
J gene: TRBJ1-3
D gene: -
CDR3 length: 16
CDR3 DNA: TGCGCCAGCAGCCTTACAACGGAATACATTGGAAACACCATATATTTT
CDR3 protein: CASSLTTEYIGNTIYF

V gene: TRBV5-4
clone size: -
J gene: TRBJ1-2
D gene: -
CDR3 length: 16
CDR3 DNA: TGTGCCAGCAGACCACAGGGAGACTGGTTTGACTATGGCTACACCTTC
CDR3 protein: CASRPQGDWFDYGYTF

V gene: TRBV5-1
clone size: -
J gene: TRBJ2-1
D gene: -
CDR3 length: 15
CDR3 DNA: TGCGCCAGCAGCTTGATGGGAGCTGGCTACAATGAGCAGTTCTTC
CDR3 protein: CASSLMGAGYNEQFF

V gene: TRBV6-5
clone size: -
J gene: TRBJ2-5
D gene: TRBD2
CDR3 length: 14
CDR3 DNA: TGTGCCAGCACGAAGCGGGGGGGCATGGAGACCCAGTACTTC
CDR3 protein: CASTKRGGMETQYF

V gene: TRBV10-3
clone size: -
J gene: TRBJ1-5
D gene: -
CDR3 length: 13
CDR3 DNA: TGTGCCATCAGTGAGATCCCAGGGGATCCCCAGCATTTT
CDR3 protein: CAISEIPGDPQHF

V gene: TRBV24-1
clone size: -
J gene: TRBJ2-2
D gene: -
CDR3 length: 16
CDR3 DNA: TGTGCCACCAGTGATTTCGCCGGGATGAACACCGGGGAGCTGTTTTTT
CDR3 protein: CATSDFAGMNTGELFF

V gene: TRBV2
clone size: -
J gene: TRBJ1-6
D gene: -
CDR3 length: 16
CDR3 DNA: TGTGCCAGCAGTGAAACTCGGGCAGGGGATAATTCACCCCTCCACTTT
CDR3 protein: CASSETRAGDNSPLHF

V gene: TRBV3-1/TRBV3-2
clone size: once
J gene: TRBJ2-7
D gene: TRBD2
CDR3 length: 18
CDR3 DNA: TGTGCCAGCAGCCCTATATGGACTAGCGGGGCATTCTCCTACGAGCAGTACTTC
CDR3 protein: CASSPIWTSGAFSYEQYF

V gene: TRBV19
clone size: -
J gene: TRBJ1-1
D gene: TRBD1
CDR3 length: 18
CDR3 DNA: TGTGCCAGCCGAGAAGTAATAGGGACAGGGGCGGACTGGAGTGGAGCTTTCTTT
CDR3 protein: CASREVIGTGADWSGAFF

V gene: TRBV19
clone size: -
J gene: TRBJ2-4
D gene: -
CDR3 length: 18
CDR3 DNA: TGTGCCAGTAGTATGTGGGCATGGGTTAATAGAACCAAAAACATTCAGTACTTC
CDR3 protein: CASSMWAWVNRTKNIQYF

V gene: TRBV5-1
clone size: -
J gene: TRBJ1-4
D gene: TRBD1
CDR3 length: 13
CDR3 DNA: TGCGCCAGCAGCTTCGGGACAGCCCTTGAGCTGTTTTTT
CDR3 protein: CASSFGTALELFF

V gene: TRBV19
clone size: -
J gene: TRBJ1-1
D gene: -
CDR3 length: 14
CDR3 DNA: TGTGCCAGTAGTATACAGGGGAAGAACACTGAAGCTTTCTTT
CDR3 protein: CASSIQGKNTEAFF

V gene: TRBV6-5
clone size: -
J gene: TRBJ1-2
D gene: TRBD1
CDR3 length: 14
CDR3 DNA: TGTGCCAGCGGTCGACAGGGGCCGAACTATGGCTACACCTTC
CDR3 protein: CASGRQGPNYGYTF

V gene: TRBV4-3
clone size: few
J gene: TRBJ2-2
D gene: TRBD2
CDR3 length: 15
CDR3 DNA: TGCGCCAGCAGCCGGGGACTAGCGTTCACCGGGGAGCTGTTTTTT
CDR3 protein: CASSRGLAFTGELFF

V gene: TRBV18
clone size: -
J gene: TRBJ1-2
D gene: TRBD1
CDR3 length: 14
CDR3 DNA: TGTGCCAGCTCCCCGGGACAGGGGGACTATGGCTACACCTTC
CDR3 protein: CASSPGQGDYGYTF

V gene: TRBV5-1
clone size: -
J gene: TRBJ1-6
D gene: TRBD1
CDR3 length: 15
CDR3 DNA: TGCGCCAGCAGCGCGGGACAGGGGGCGAGTTCACCCCTCCACTTT
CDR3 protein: CASSAGQGASSPLHF

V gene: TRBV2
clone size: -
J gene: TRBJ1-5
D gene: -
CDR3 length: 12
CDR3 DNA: TGTGCCAGCGGGCGGGGCGGTCAGCCCCAGCATTTT
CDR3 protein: CASGRGGQPQHF

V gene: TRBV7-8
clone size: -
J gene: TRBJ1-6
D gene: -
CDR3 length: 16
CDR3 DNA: TGTGCCAGCAGCCGAGAAACAGGGATAATAGGATCACCCCTCCACTTT
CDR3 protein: CASSRETGIIGSPLHF

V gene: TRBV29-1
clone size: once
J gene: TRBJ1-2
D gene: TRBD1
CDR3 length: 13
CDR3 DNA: TGCAGCGCCGAGACAGGGGATGGAGATGGCTACACCTTC
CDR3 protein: CSAETGDGDGYTF

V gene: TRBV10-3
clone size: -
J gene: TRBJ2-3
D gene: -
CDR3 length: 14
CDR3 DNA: TGTGCCATCAGTGAAACGAGCATAGCAGATACGCAGTATTTT
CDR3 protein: CAISETSIADTQYF

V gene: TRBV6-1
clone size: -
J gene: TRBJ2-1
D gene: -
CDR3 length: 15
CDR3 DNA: TGTGCCAGCAGTGAAGCCACGGGACGACACAATGAGCAGTTCTTC
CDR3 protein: CASSEATGRHNEQFF

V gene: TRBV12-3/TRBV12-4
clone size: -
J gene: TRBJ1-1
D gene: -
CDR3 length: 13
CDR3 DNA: TGTGCCAGCAGTTGGGGTATTGGGACTGAAGCTTTCTTT
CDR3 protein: CASSWGIGTEAFF

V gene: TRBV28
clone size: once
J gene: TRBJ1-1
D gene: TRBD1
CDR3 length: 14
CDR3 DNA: TGTGCCAGCAGTTTAGTACAGGGGGCGGCTGAAGCTTTCTTT
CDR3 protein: CASSLVQGAAEAFF

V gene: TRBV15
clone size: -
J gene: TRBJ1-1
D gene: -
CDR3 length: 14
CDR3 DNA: TGTGCCACCAGCAGGGAGGGGGGGAACACTGAAGCTTTCTTT
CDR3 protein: CATSREGGNTEAFF

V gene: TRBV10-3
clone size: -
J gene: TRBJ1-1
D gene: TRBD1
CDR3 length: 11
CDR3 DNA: TGTGCCATCAGGGAGACAGGGACGGCTTTCTTT
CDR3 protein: CAIRETGTAFF

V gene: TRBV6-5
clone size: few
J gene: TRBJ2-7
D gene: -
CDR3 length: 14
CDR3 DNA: TGTGCCAGCAACCGGGGAATGAGCTCCTACGAGCAGTACTTC
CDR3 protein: CASNRGMSSYEQYF

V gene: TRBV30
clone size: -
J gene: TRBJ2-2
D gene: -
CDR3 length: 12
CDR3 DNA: TGTGCCTGGAGGGGAAACACCGGGGAGCTGTTTTTT
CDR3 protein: CAWRGNTGELFF

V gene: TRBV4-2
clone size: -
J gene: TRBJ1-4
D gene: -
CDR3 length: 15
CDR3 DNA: TGTGCCAGCAGCCAAGAATGGCATGGTAATGAAAAACTGTTTTTT
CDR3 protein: CASSQEWHGNEKLFF

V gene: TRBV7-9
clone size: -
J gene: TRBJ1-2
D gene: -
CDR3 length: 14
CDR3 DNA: TGTGCCAGCAGCCGGGACGGAAACCTCTATGGCTACACCTTC
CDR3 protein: CASSRDGNLYGYTF

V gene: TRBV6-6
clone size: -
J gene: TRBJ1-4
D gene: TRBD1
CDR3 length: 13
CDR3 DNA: TGTGCCACCGGACAGGCTAGAAATGAAAAACTGTTTTTT
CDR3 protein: CATGQARNEKLFF

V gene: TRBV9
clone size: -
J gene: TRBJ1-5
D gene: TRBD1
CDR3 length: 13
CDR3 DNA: TGTGCCAGCAGCTCAGGGGGACGGCAGCCCCAGCATTTT
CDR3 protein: CASSSGGRQPQHF

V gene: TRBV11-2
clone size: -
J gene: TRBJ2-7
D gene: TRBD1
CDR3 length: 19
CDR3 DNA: TGTGCCAGCAGCTTAGATAATAAAGGACAGGGGCTACGAACCTACGAGCAGTACTTC
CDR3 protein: CASSLDNKGQGLRTYEQYF

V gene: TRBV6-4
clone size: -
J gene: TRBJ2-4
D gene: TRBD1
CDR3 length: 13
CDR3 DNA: TGTGCCAGCAGTCTGGACAGGGGAAACATTCAGTACTTC
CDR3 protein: CASSLDRGNIQYF

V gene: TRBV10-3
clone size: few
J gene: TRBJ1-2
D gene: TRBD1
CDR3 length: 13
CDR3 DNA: TGTGCCATCAGTGGGACAGGCCCCTATGGCTACACCTTC
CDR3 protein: CAISGTGPYGYTF

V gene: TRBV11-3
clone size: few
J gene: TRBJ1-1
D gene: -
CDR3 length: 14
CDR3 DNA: TGTGCCAGCAGAGTGGTACGGAAGAACACTGAAGCTTTCTTT
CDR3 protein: CASRVVRKNTEAFF

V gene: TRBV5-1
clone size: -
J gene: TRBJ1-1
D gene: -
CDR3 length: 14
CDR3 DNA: TGCGCCAGCAGCCCTGACAGTATGAACACTGAAGCTTTCTTT
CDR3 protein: CASSPDSMNTEAFF